Listed below are T cell receptor beta chains from one sample, sequenced in a study of blood T cell repertoires in COVID-19. Method: immunoSEQ multiplex PCR; TCRdb's copy keeps in-frame clones and lacks some. The sample has hundreds of thousands of clones; 85% are singletons. Sequencing was carried out using peripheral blood. The receptors come from a woman aged 18-30 years with acute or convalescent COVID-19. The CDR3 runs from the conserved cysteine through the conserved F or W. A D gene is named only where the DNA matches it firmly. Size tells how often a clone was seen (once, few, many) or the class of an expanded clone, and some rows leave it out.

D gene	clone size	V gene	J gene	CDR3 protein	CDR3 DNA
NA	NA	TRBV4-1	TRBJ1-2	CASSQVIPRGVACYTF	TGCGCCAGCAGCCAAGTAATCCCCAGGGGCGTTGCCTGCTACACCTTC
TRBD1	NA	TRBV7-9	TRBJ1-2	CASSSGQGRSYGYTF	TGTGCCAGCAGCTCAGGACAGGGGAGAAGCTATGGCTACACCTTC
TRBD1	NA	TRBV5-1	TRBJ1-3	CASSVDRSSGNTIYF	TGCGCCAGCAGCGTGGACAGGAGCTCTGGAAACACCATATATTTT
NA	NA	TRBV27	TRBJ1-2	CASSYRAGYGYTF	TGTGCCAGCAGTTACAGGGCAGGCTATGGCTACACCTTC
NA	NA	TRBV6-5	TRBJ1-5	CASGRGNSNQPQHF	TGTGCCAGCGGGAGGGGAAATAGCAATCAGCCCCAGCATTTT
TRBD1	NA	TRBV5-8	TRBJ2-3	CASSSADRVEDTQYF	TGTGCCAGCAGCTCTGCGGACAGGGTCGAAGATACGCAGTATTTT
NA	NA	TRBV7-8	TRBJ1-2	CASSATGTLYGYTF	TGTGCCAGCAGCGCGACAGGAACCCTTTATGGCTACACCTTC
NA	NA	TRBV6-5	TRBJ1-6	CASSLRGGNSPLHF	TGTGCCAGCAGCCTCAGGGGCGGTAATTCACCCCTCCACTTT
TRBD1	NA	TRBV3-1/TRBV3-2	TRBJ1-2	CASSQAPGQTLYGYTF	TGTGCCAGCAGCCAAGCACCGGGACAGACGCTCTATGGCTACACCTTC
TRBD1	NA	TRBV6-5	TRBJ2-7	CASSQGQTYEQYF	TGTGCCAGCAGCCAGGGACAGACTTACGAGCAGTACTTC
NA	NA	TRBV6-1	TRBJ2-1	CASSEGPRLNQFF	TGTGCCAGCAGTGAAGGTCCGCGCCTCAATCAGTTCTTC
TRBD1	NA	TRBV28	TRBJ1-5	CASSPPSTGQSFNQPQHF	TGTGCCAGCAGTCCCCCCTCGACAGGGCAGAGCTTCAATCAGCCCCAGCATTTT
NA	once	TRBV14	TRBJ2-3	CASSVGFVDTQYF	TGTGCCAGCAGCGTCGGGTTTGTCGATACGCAGTATTTT
TRBD1	NA	TRBV9	TRBJ1-1	CASSVGAGTGGTEAFF	TGTGCCAGCAGCGTAGGAGCCGGGACAGGGGGCACTGAAGCTTTCTTT
NA	NA	TRBV28	TRBJ1-2	CASSPLAVHDIPSYTF	TGTGCCAGCAGCCCCTTGGCTGTCCACGATATTCCCAGCTACACCTTC
NA	NA	TRBV7-9	TRBJ1-1	CASRRQGSRNTEAFF	TGTGCCAGCAGGAGGCAGGGGAGTAGGAACACTGAAGCTTTCTTT
NA	NA	TRBV7-7	TRBJ2-5	CASSRRAGPGETQYF	TGTGCCAGCAGCCGCCGGGCAGGGCCAGGGGAGACCCAGTACTTC
TRBD1	NA	TRBV6-1	TRBJ2-7	CASSEGTGPYEQYF	TGTGCCAGCAGTGAAGGGACAGGGCCCTACGAGCAGTACTTC
NA	NA	TRBV7-2	TRBJ1-2	CASSSDRRRGYTF	TGTGCCAGCAGTTCTGACAGGCGGAGGGGCTACACCTTC
NA	NA	TRBV6-5	TRBJ1-1	CASTEGWGGTEAFF	TGTGCCAGCACCGAGGGCTGGGGGGGGACTGAAGCTTTCTTT